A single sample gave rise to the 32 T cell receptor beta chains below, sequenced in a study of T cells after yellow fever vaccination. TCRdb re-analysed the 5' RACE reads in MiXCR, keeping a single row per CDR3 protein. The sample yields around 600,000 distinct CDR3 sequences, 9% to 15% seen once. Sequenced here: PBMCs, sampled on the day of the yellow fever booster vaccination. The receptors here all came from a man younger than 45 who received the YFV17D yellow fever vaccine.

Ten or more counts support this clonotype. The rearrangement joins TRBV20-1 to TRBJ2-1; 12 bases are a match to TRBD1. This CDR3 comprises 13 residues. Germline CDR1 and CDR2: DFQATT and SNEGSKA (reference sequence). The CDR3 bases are TGCAGCGCCGGGACAGGGGGCTTGAATGAGCAGTTCTTC. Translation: CSAGTGGLNEQFF.

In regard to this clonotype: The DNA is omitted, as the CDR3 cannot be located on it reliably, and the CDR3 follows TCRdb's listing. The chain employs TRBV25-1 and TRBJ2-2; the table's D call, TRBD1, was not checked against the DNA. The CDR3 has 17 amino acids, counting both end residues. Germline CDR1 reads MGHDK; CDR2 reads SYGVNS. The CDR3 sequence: CASSTSPGGQGTGELFF.

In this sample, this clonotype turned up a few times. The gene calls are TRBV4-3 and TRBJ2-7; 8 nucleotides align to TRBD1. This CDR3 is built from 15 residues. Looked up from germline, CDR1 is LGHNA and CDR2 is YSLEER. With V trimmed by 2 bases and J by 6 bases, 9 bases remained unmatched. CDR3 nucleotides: TGCGCCAGCAGCCAAAGACAGGGGCCCTCCGGCGAGCAGTACTTC. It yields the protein CASSQRQGPSGEQYF.

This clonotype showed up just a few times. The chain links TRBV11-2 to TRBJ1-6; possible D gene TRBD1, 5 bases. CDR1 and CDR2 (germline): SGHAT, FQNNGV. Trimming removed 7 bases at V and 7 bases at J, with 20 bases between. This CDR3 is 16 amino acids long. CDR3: CASTSRAGLKNSPLHF. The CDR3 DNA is TGTGCCAGCACCTCACGGGCAGGGTTAAAAAATTCACCCCTCCACTTT.

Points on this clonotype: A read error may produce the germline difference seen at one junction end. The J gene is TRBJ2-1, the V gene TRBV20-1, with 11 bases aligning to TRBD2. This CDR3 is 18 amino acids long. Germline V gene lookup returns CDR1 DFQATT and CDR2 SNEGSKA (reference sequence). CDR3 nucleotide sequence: TGCTGTGCTTACGGACCGGAACTAGCGGGAGCCAACATGGATGAGCAGTTCTTC. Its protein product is CCAYGPELAGANMDEQFF.

This CDR3 is CASSYSGGADTQYF. In DNA, the CDR3 is TGTGCCAGCAGTTACTCGGGGGGAGCAGATACGCAGTATTTT. This rearrangement joins TRBV6-5 to TRBJ2-3; D is possibly TRBD2 (6 bases). The CDR3 length is 14 residues. Germline CDR1 MNHEY, CDR2 SVGAGI. The V end was cut by 0 bases, the J end by 4 bases, with 8 bases between.

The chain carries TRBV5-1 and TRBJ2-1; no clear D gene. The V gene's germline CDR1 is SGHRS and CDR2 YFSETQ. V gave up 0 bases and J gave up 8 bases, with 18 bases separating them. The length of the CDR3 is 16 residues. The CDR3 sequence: CASSLDLGSAVDEQFF. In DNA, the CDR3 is TGCGCCAGCAGCTTGGACCTAGGGTCTGCGGTCGATGAGCAGTTCTTC. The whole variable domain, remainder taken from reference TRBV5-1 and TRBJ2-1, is KAGVTQTPRYLIKTRGQQVTLSCSPISGHRSVSWYQQTPGQGLQFLFEYFSETQRNKGNFPGRFSGRQFSNSRSEMNVSTLELGDSALYLCASSLDLGSAVDEQFFGPGTRLTVL.

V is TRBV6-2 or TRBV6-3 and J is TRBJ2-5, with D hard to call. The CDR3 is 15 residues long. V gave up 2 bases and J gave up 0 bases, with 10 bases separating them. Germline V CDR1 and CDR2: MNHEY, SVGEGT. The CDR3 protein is CASSYGVQYQETQYF. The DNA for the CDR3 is TGTGCCAGCAGTTACGGAGTCCAGTACCAAGAGACCCAGTACTTC.

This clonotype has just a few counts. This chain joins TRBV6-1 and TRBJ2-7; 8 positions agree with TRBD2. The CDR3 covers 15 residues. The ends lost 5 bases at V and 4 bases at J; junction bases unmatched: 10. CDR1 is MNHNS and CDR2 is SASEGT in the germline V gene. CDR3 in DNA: TGTGCCAGCAGTCGTAAGCGGGGGAATCATTACGAGCAGTACTTC. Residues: CASSRKRGNHYEQYF.

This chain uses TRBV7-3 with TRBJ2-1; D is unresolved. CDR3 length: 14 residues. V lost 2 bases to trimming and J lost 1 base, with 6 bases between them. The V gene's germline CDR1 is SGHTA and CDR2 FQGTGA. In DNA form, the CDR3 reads TGTGCCAGCAGCTTATACATTTCCTACAATGAGCAGTTCTTC. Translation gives CASSLYISYNEQFF.

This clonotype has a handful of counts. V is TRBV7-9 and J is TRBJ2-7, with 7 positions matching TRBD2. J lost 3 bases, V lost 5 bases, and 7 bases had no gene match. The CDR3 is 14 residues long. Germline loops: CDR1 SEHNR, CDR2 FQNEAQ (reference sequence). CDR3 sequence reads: CASSRIGTNYEQYF. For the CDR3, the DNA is TGTGCCAGCAGCCGAATAGGGACTAACTACGAGCAGTACTTC.

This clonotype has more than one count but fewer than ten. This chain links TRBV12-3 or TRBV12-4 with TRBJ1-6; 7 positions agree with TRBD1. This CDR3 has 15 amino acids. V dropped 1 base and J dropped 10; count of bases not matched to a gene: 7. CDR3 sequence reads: CASSLDGRGASPLHF. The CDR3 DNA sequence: TGTGCCAGCAGTTTAGATGGCAGGGGGGCCTCACCCCTCCACTTT.

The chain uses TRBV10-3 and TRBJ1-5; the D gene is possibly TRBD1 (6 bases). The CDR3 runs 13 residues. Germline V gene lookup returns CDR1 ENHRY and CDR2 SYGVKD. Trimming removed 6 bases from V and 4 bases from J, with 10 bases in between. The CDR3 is CAISGQPNQPQHF. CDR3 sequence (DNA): TGTGCCATCAGCGGACAGCCAAATCAGCCCCAGCATTTT.

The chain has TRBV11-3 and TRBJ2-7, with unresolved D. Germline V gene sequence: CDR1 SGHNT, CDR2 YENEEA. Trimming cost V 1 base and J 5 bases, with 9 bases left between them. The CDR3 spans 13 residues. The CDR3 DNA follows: TGTGCCAGCAGCTTAGGACTGGGCAACGAGCAGTACTTC. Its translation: CASSLGLGNEQYF.

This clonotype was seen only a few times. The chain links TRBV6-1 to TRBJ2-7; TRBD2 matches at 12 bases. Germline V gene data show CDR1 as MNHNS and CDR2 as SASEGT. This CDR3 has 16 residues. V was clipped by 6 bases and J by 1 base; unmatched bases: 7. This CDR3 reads CASRGTSGSLSYEQYF. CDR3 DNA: TGTGCCAGCAGAGGGACTAGCGGGTCTCTATCCTACGAGCAGTACTTC.

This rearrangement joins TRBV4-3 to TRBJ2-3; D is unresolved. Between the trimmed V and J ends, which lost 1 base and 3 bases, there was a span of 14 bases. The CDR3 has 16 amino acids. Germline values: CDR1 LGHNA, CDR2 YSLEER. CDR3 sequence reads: CASSQASFLSTDTQYF. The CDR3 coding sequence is TGCGCCAGCAGCCAAGCGTCGTTTTTATCGACAGATACGCAGTATTTT.

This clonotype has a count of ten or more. The CDR3 spells CSVRGQSSYEQYF. The CDR3, as DNA: TGCAGCGTTCGGGGTCAGAGCTCCTACGAGCAGTACTTC. The gene calls are TRBV29-1 and TRBJ2-7; the D gene is possibly TRBD2 (5 bases). This CDR3 spans 13 amino acids. V was shortened by 5 bases and J by 0 bases, with 11 bases between the two germline ends. The germline CDR1 and CDR2 sequences are SQVTM and ANQGSEA.

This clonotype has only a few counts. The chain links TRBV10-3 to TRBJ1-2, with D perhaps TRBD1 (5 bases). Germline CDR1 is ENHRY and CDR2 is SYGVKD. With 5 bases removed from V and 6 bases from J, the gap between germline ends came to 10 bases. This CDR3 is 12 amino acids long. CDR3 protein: CAISPGRNGYTF. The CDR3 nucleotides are TGTGCCATCAGTCCGGGACGCAATGGCTACACCTTC.

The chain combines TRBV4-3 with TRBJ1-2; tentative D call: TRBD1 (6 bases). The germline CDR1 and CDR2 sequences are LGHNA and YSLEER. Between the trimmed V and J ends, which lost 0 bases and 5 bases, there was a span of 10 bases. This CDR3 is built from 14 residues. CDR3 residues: CASSQDTGRYGYTF. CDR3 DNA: TGCGCCAGCAGCCAAGATACAGGGAGATATGGCTACACCTTC.

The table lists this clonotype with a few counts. DNA for the CDR3: TGCAGTGCTAGGCCTTCGGGAAATAATCAGCCCCAGCATTTT. Residues: CSARPSGNNQPQHF. The V call is TRBV20-1, the J call TRBJ1-5; D not certain. The ends were cut back, 3 bases at V and 4 bases at J, with 13 bases in the middle. Germline V gene sequence: CDR1 DFQATT, CDR2 SNEGSKA (reference sequence). The CDR3 length is 14 residues.

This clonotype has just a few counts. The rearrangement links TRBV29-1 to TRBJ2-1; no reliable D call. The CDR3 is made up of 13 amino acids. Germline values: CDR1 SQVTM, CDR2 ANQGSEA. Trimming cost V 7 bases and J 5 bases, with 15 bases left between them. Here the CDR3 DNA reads TGCAGCGGGTTGGGTGGCGGTAACAATGAGCAGTTCTTC. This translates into CSGLGGGNNEQFF.

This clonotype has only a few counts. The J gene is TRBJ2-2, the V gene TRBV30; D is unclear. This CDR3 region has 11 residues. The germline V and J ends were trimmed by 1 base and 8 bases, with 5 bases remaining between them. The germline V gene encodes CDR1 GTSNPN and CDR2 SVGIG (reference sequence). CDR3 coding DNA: TGTGCCTGGAGTGGACTGGGGGAGCTGTTTTTT. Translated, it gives CAWSGLGELFF.

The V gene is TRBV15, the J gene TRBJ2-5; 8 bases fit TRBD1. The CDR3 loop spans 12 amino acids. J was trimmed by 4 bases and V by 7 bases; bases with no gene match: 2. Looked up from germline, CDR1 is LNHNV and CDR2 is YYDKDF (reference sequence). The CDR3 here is CATKQGGETQYF. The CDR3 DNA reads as TGTGCCACCAAACAGGGGGGAGAGACCCAGTACTTC.

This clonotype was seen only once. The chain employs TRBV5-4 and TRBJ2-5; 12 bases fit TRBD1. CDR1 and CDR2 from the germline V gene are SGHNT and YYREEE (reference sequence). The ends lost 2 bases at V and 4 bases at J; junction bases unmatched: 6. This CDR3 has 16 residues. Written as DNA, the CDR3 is TGTGCCAGCAGCTTCGGGACAGGGGGCTCTCCAGAGACCCAGTACTTC. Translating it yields CASSFGTGGSPETQYF. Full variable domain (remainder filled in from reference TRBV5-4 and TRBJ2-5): ETGVTQSPTHLIKTRGQQVTLRCSSQSGHNTVSWYQQALGQGPQFIFQYYREEENGRGNFPPRFSGLQFPNYSSELNVNALELDDSALYLCASSFGTGGSPETQYFGPGTRLLVL.

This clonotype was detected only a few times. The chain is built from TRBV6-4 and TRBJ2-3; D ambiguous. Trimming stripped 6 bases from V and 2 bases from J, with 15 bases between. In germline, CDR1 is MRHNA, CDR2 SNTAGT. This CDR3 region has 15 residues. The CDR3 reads CASRRSTHDTDTQYF. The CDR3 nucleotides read TGTGCCAGCAGAAGGTCGACTCACGACACAGATACGCAGTATTTT.

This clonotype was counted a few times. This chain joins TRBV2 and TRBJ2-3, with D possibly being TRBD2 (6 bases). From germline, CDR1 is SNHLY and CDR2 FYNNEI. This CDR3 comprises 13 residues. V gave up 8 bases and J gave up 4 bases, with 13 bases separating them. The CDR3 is CASQESGADTQYF. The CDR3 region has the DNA TGTGCCAGCCAGGAGTCGGGGGCAGATACGCAGTATTTT.

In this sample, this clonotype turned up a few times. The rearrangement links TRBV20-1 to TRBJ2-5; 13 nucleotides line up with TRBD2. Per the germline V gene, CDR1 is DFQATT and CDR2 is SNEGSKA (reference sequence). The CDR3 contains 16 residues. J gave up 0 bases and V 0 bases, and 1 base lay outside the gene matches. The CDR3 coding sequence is TGCAGTGCTAGAGAGGGACTAGCGGGAAACCAAGAGACCCAGTACTTC. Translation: CSAREGLAGNQETQYF.

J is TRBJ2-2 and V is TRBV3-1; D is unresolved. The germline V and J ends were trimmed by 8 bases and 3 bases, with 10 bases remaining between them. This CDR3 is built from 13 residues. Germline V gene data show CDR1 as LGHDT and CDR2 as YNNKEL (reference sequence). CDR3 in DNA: TGTGCCAGCCTGCGAGGATACACCGGGGAGCTGTTTTTT. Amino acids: CASLRGYTGELFF.

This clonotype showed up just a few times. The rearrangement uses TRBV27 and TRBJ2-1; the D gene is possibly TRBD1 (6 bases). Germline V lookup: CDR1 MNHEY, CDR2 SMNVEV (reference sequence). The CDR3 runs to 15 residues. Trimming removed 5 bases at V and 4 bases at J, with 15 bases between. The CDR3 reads CASSQGPLLYNEQFF. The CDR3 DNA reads TGTGCCAGCAGTCAGGGGCCGCTATTATACAATGAGCAGTTCTTC.

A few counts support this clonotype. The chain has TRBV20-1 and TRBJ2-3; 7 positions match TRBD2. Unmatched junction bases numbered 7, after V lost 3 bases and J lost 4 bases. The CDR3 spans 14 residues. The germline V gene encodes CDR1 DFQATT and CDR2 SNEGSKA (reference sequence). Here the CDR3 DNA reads TGCAGTGCTAGGGAAGGTGGGAGGGCAGATACGCAGTATTTT. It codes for CSAREGGRADTQYF.

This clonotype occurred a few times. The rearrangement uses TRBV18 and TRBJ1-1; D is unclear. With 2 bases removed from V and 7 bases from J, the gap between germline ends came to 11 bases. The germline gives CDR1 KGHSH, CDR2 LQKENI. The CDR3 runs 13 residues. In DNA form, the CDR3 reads TGTGCCAGCTCACCAATGGCAACTTTTGAAGCTTTCTTT. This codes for CASSPMATFEAFF. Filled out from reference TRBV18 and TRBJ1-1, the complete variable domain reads NAGVMQNPRHLVRRRGQEARLRCSPMKGHSHVYWYRQLPEEGLKFMVYLQKENIIDESGMPKERFSAEFPKEGPSILRIQQVVRGDSAAYFCASSPMATFEAFFGQGTRLTVV.

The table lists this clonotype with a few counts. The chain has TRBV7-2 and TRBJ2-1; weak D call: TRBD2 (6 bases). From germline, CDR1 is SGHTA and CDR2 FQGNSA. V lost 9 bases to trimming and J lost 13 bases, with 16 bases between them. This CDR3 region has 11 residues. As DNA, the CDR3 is TGTGCCAGTGGAGGGGACTCTCCCCAGTTCTTC. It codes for CASGGDSPQFF. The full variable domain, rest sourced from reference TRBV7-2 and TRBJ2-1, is GAGVSQSPSNKVTEKGKDVELRCDPISGHTALYWYRQSLGQGLEFLIYFQGNSAPDKSGLPSDRFSAERTGGSVSTLTIQRTQQEDSAVYLCASGGDSPQFFGPGTRLTVL.